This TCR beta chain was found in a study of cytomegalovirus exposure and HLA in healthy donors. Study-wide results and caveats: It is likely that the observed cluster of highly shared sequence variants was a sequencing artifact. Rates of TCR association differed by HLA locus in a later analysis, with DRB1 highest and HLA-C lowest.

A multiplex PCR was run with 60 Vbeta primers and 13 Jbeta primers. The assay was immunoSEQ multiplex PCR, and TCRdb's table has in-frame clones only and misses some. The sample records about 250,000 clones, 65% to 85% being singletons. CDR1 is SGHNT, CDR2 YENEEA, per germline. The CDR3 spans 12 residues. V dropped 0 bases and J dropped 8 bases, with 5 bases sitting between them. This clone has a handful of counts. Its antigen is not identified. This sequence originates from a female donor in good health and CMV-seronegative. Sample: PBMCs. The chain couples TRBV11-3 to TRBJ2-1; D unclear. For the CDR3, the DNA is TGTGCCAGCAGCTTAGATCCTCATGAGCAGTTCTTC. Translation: CASSLDPHEQFF.